This passage covers 23 T cell receptor beta chains from one sample sequenced in a study of OX40 agonist ivuxolimab in advanced cancers. Profiling relied on immunoSEQ multiplex PCR, and the TCRdb table lists in-frame clones only, not all of them. The data contain 75,000 to 80,000 clones, about nine tenths of them seen just once; the ten biggest clones take up 5.5% to 6.5%. The source material was CD4+ or CD8+ T cells sorted from blood, sampled in a trial of the OX40 agonist ivuxolimab. The source of these receptors is an adult with an advanced solid tumor such as melanoma, head and neck, liver or kidney cancer.

V usage is TRBV4-2 and J usage is TRBJ2-7, with TRBD2 as a possible D gene (7 bases). V was cut by 0 bases and J by 3 bases, with 15 bases left in between. This CDR3 has 16 amino acids. Germline V gene sequence: CDR1 LGHNA, CDR2 YNFKEQ. The CDR3 loop is CASSQDARGANYEQYF. The DNA of the CDR3 is TGTGCCAGCAGCCAAGATGCCCGGGGGGCAAACTACGAGCAGTACTTC.

The chain uses TRBV6-1 and TRBJ2-3; 10 bases match TRBD2. The CDR3 consists of 17 residues. Trimming removed 4 bases from V and 5 bases from J; junction bases left unmatched: 12. Germline-derived CDR1 and CDR2 are MNHNS and SASEGT. CDR3 protein: CASSVSSGRPLGDTQYF. The CDR3 DNA reads TGTGCCAGCAGTGTGTCTAGCGGGAGACCACTGGGAGATACGCAGTATTTT.

The chain links TRBV7-2 to TRBJ2-1; no reliable D call. The CDR3 spans 13 residues. Per the germline V gene, CDR1 is SGHTA and CDR2 is FQGNSA. Trimming left V 5 bases short and J 7 bases short, with 12 bases between. CDR3 loop: CASSGNFGNEQFF. CDR3 nucleotide sequence: TGTGCCAGCAGCGGGAATTTCGGGAATGAGCAGTTCTTC.

The V gene is TRBV4-1, the J gene TRBJ1-5, with 11 bases matching TRBD1. The junction had 8 bases not matched to a gene; V was cut back by 3 bases and J by 1 base. The CDR3 sequence is 18 residues long. The germline V gene encodes CDR1 MGHRA and CDR2 YSYEKL. CDR3 protein: CASSHGTGGILSNQPQHF. The CDR3 DNA sequence: TGCGCCAGCAGCCATGGGACAGGGGGAATTTTAAGCAATCAGCCCCAGCATTTT.

The chain links TRBV30 to TRBJ2-5; 9 bases line up with TRBD1. V lost 4 bases to trimming and J lost 4 bases; unmatched junction nucleotides: 10. In germline, CDR1 is GTSNPN, CDR2 SVGIG (reference sequence). The CDR3 extends over 15 amino acids. DNA for the CDR3: TGTGCCTGGACCTCTTGGGACAGGGATCGAGAGACCCAGTACTTC. Its translation is CAWTSWDRDRETQYF.

The rearrangement joins TRBV5-1 to TRBJ2-1; TRBD1 is a possible D gene (6 bases). Trimming stripped 3 bases from V and 6 bases from J, with 16 bases between. CDR1 and CDR2 (germline): SGHRS, YFSETQ. This CDR3 contains 15 residues. CDR3 amino acids: CASSSLTGIGNEQFF. In DNA, the CDR3 is TGCGCCAGCAGCTCACTAACAGGGATTGGCAATGAGCAGTTCTTC.

V usage is TRBV5-5 and J usage is TRBJ1-2, with TRBD1 matching 8 bases. The CDR3 loop spans 12 amino acids. After removal of 5 bases from V and 7 bases from J, the junction contained 4 bases not matched to a gene. Germline V gene lookup returns CDR1 SGHKS and CDR2 YYEKEE (reference sequence). The CDR3 sequence: CASRRTGGGYTF. In DNA, the CDR3 is TGTGCCAGCAGGAGAACAGGGGGTGGCTACACCTTC.

The chain combines TRBV7-3 with TRBJ1-4, with D unclear. V gave up 2 bases and J gave up 11 bases, with 6 bases separating them. Per the germline V gene, CDR1 is SGHTA and CDR2 is FQGTGA. The CDR3 is 11 residues long. The CDR3 loop reads CASSLPGKLFF. The CDR3 nucleotides are TGTGCCAGCAGCTTACCCGGGAAACTGTTTTTT.

As DNA, the CDR3 is TGTGCCAGTAGCCCTCGGGACAGGGACTCAAACATTCAGTACTTC. Translated: CASSPRDRDSNIQYF. The genes are TRBV19 and TRBJ2-4; 9 bases fit TRBD1. Germline assignment: CDR1 LNHDA and CDR2 SQIVND (reference sequence). The J segment lost 6 bases and the V segment lost 6 bases, leaving 9 bases of the junction unmatched. CDR3 size: 15 residues.

CDR3 sequence: CASSTSGVYNEKLFF. CDR3 bases: TGTGCCAGCAGTACTTCCGGGGTCTATAATGAAAAACTGTTTTTT. This chain joins TRBV6-5 and TRBJ1-4, with D hard to call. Between the trimmed V and J ends, which lost 5 bases and 4 bases, there was a span of 14 bases. CDR3 length: 15 residues. Germline V lookup: CDR1 MNHEY, CDR2 SVGAGI.

This clone was seen a single time. This chain uses TRBV7-2 with TRBJ2-5; weak D call: TRBD2 (6 bases). This CDR3 spans 12 amino acids. Germline V gene sequence: CDR1 SGHTA, CDR2 FQGNSA. Deletions cut 1 base from V and 9 bases from J, with 9 bases between. In DNA, the CDR3 is TGTGCCAGCAGCTTAGAAGGGAGGTCCCAGTACTTC. This codes for CASSLEGRSQYF.

The gene calls are TRBV5-5 and TRBJ2-2; possibly TRBD1 or TRBD2 for D (5 bases each). The V end was cut by 4 bases, the J end by 3 bases, with 16 bases between. Germline-derived CDR1 and CDR2 are SGHKS and YYEKEE (reference sequence). This CDR3 contains 16 residues. The CDR3, as DNA: TGTGCCAGCAGCCCCCGGGTTGGGGGAGACACCGGGGAGCTGTTTTTT. Protein product: CASSPRVGGDTGELFF.

This chain links TRBV2 with TRBJ2-2; no reliable D call. The CDR3 extends over 13 amino acids. Germline V gene lookup returns CDR1 SNHLY and CDR2 FYNNEI. Trimming left V 7 bases short and J 4 bases short, with 10 bases between. The CDR3 here is CASKVQPTGELFF. CDR3 bases: TGTGCCAGCAAGGTACAGCCCACCGGGGAGCTGTTTTTT.

The chain combines TRBV27 with TRBJ2-3; D gene unclear. Germline V gene sequence: CDR1 MNHEY, CDR2 SMNVEV (reference sequence). V was pared by 3 bases and J by 6 bases, with 10 bases between. The CDR3 consists of 13 residues. The CDR3 here is CASSFRIRDTQYF. The CDR3, as DNA: TGTGCCAGCAGTTTTCGAATTCGGGATACGCAGTATTTT.

V usage is TRBV5-1 and J usage is TRBJ2-2; D gene ambiguous. V was pared by 0 bases and J by 2 bases, with 8 bases between. Per germline, CDR1 SGHRS and CDR2 YFSETQ. There are 15 residues in the CDR3. CDR3 sequence reads: CASSLDRANTGELFF. DNA for the CDR3: TGCGCCAGCAGCTTGGACCGGGCAAACACCGGGGAGCTGTTTTTT.

The rearrangement links TRBV9 to TRBJ2-1; 7 bases line up with TRBD2. The length of the CDR3 is 15 residues. CDR1 is SGDLS and CDR2 is YYNGEE in the germline V gene. The V segment lost 7 bases and the J segment 2 bases; nucleotides outside the gene matches: 9. CDR3 DNA sequence: TGTGCCAGCGGGAGGGCTAGCGGAACCTACAATGAGCAGTTCTTC. Protein product: CASGRASGTYNEQFF.

In this sample, this clone turned up a few times. The V gene is TRBV19, the J gene TRBJ2-5; 9 bases are shared with TRBD1. After removal of 5 bases from V and 2 bases from J, the junction contained 6 bases not matched to a gene. Germline assignment: CDR1 LNHDA and CDR2 SQIVND (reference sequence). The CDR3 is 15 residues long. CDR3 in DNA: TGTGCCAGTAGTGGTAACAGGGGGCAGCAAGAGACCCAGTACTTC. As protein: CASSGNRGQQETQYF.

CDR3 amino acids: CASSLATDTQYF. The CDR3 DNA reads as TGTGCCAGCAGCTTAGCCACAGATACGCAGTATTTT. This chain connects TRBV7-9 to TRBJ2-3; D not resolved. V was pared by 0 bases and J by 2 bases, with 0 bases between. The CDR3 loop spans 12 amino acids. The germline V gene has CDR1 SEHNR and CDR2 FQNEAQ (reference sequence). The whole variable domain, remainder taken from reference TRBV7-9 and TRBJ2-3, is DTGVSQNPRHKITKRGQNVTFRCDPISEHNRLYWYRQTLGQGPEFLTYFQNEAQLEKSRLLSDRFSAERPKGSFSTLEIQRTEQGDSAMYLCASSLATDTQYFGPGTRLTVL.

V is TRBV30 and J is TRBJ1-5; 7 bases are shared with TRBD1. Germline CDR1 and CDR2: GTSNPN and SVGIG (reference sequence). The junction had 6 bases not matched to a gene; V was cut back by 2 bases and J by 2 bases. This CDR3 is 15 amino acids long. The CDR3 is CAWSPGRGRNQPQHF. CDR3 in DNA: TGTGCCTGGAGTCCAGGGAGGGGGCGCAATCAGCCCCAGCATTTT.

V and J are TRBV28 and TRBJ2-5; TRBD2 aligns across 12 bases. V dropped 7 bases and J dropped 3; count of bases not matched to a gene: 15. The CDR3 consists of 18 residues. Germline V gene sequence: CDR1 MDHEN, CDR2 SYDVKM. Here the CDR3 reads CASTVGFSSGRAKETQYF. In nucleotides, the CDR3 is TGTGCCAGCACCGTGGGTTTTTCTAGCGGGAGGGCCAAAGAGACCCAGTACTTC.

This clone has only one observation. The chain has TRBV5-4 and TRBJ2-5, with no clear D. With 4 bases removed from V and 5 bases from J, the gap between germline ends came to 12 bases. Germline V gives CDR1 SGHNT, CDR2 YYREEE (reference sequence). This CDR3 comprises 13 residues. CDR3: CASSGRMRETQYF. The CDR3 region has the DNA TGTGCCAGCAGCGGACGGATGCGGGAGACCCAGTACTTC. The complete variable domain, with remaining parts taken from reference TRBV5-4 and TRBJ2-5, reads ETGVTQSPTHLIKTRGQQVTLRCSSQSGHNTVSWYQQALGQGPQFIFQYYREEENGRGNFPPRFSGLQFPNYSSELNVNALELDDSALYLCASSGRMRETQYFGPGTRLLVL.

This chain joins TRBV6-5 and TRBJ1-1; D may be TRBD1 (5 bases). Between the trimmed V and J ends, which lost 7 bases and 0 bases, there was a span of 9 bases. The CDR3 runs to 13 residues. Germline CDR1 reads MNHEY; CDR2 reads SVGAGI. For the CDR3, the DNA is TGTGCCAGCAACGGACATTTGAACACTGAAGCTTTCTTT. It codes for CASNGHLNTEAFF.

The chain recombines TRBV6-5 with TRBJ1-4; the D is unclear. The CDR3 totals 15 residues. Germline CDR1 and CDR2: MNHEY and SVGAGI. Trimming removed 6 bases from V and 3 bases from J, with 14 bases in between. The CDR3: CASRVGLGANEKLFF. Written as DNA, the CDR3 is TGTGCCAGCAGGGTGGGGTTGGGCGCTAATGAAAAACTGTTTTTT.